The entry below describes one T cell receptor beta chain. What it binds is unknown. Trimming took 1 base from V and 7 from J, leaving 6 bases between them. CDR3 size: 12 residues. The germline CDR1 and CDR2 sequences are SEHNR and FQNEAQ (reference sequence). The sample belongs to a study of T cell responses to AZD1222 COVID-19 vaccine. Broader study findings: Spike-specific TCRs gained breadth and depth after people received two AZD1222 doses.

Only in-frame clones appear in the TCRdb table, and some are missing; sequencing was by immunoSEQ multiplex PCR. The table has 100,000 or so clones, 70% to 90% seen once. The clonotype comes from an adult in good health. The source material was peripheral blood, sampled on day 0 of AZD1222 vaccination. The rearrangement links TRBV7-9 to TRBJ2-3; D uncertain. The DNA for the CDR3 is TGTGCCAGCAGCTTAGATTTAAATACGCAGTATTTT. This translates into CASSLDLNTQYF.